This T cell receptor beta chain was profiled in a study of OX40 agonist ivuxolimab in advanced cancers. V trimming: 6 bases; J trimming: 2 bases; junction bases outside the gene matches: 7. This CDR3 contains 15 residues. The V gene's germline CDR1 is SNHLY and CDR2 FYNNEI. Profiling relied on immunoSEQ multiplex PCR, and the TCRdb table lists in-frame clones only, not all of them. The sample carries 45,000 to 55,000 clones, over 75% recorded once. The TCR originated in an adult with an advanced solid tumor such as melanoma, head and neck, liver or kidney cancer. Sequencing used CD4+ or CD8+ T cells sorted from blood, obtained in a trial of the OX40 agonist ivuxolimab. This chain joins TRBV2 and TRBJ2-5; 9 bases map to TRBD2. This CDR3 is CASRQRGAPQETQYF. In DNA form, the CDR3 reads TGTGCCAGCAGGCAGCGGGGGGCACCTCAAGAGACCCAGTACTTC.